The clone carrying this T cell receptor (beta chain) was seen a handful of times. The J segment lost 6 bases and the V segment lost 1 base, leaving 4 bases of the junction unmatched. The CDR3 has 15 residues. CDR1 is LGHNT and CDR2 is FRNRAP in the germline V gene. Using its own MiXCR run on the 5' RACE reads, TCRdb lists one record per CDR3 protein. The sample contains 200,000 to 250,000 distinct CDR3 sequences, around 26% of which appear only once. This sample stems from a study of T-cell memory formation after mild COVID-19. The receptor comes from an adult woman who had mild COVID-19 (a few samples of this study predate the infection). Cell type and time point are not known. The chain is built from TRBV12-5 and TRBJ2-1, with 9 nucleotides matching TRBD1. The sequenced material came from PBMCs or a T cell subset sorted from them (not recorded which). The CDR3 is CASGLGTGARNEQFF. CDR3 nucleotide sequence: TGTGCTAGTGGTTTGGGGACAGGGGCCCGCAATGAGCAGTTCTTC.